This record looks at one T cell receptor (beta chain) sequence and its context. Its antigen is not known. At one end the junction does not follow the germline gene, possibly because of a read error. The use of a sample-barcoded 5' primer and a J-beta primer mix characterized a second PCR of about 7 to 12 cycles. TCRdb itself ran the 5' RACE reads through MiXCR, one entry per CDR3 protein. The sample contains 650,000 to 800,000 distinct CDR3 sequences, approximately 48% of which appear only once. This specimen comes from a study of blood T cells in healthy people across ages. Study outcomes and limitations: From one million sequenced T cells, diversity estimates were lower bounds.

The CDR3 consists of 14 residues. Looked up from germline, CDR1 is SGHTA and CDR2 is FQGNSA. This rearrangement joins TRBV7-2 to TRBJ2-1; 9 nucleotides align to TRBD2. The TCR comes from a man aged 55 to 70 in good health. The sample comprised blood. The CDR3 reads CAGSLALRGGRKFF. The CDR3 nucleotides are TGTGCCGGCAGCTTAGCTCTGCGGGGGGGCCGAAAGTTCTTC. Complete variable domain (other parts from reference TRBV7-2 and TRBJ2-1): GAGVSQSPSNKVTEKGKDVELRCDPISGHTALYWYRQSLGQGLEFLIYFQGNSAPDKSGLPSDRFSAERTGGSVSTLTIQRTQQEDSAVYLCAGSLALRGGRKFFGPGTRLTVL.